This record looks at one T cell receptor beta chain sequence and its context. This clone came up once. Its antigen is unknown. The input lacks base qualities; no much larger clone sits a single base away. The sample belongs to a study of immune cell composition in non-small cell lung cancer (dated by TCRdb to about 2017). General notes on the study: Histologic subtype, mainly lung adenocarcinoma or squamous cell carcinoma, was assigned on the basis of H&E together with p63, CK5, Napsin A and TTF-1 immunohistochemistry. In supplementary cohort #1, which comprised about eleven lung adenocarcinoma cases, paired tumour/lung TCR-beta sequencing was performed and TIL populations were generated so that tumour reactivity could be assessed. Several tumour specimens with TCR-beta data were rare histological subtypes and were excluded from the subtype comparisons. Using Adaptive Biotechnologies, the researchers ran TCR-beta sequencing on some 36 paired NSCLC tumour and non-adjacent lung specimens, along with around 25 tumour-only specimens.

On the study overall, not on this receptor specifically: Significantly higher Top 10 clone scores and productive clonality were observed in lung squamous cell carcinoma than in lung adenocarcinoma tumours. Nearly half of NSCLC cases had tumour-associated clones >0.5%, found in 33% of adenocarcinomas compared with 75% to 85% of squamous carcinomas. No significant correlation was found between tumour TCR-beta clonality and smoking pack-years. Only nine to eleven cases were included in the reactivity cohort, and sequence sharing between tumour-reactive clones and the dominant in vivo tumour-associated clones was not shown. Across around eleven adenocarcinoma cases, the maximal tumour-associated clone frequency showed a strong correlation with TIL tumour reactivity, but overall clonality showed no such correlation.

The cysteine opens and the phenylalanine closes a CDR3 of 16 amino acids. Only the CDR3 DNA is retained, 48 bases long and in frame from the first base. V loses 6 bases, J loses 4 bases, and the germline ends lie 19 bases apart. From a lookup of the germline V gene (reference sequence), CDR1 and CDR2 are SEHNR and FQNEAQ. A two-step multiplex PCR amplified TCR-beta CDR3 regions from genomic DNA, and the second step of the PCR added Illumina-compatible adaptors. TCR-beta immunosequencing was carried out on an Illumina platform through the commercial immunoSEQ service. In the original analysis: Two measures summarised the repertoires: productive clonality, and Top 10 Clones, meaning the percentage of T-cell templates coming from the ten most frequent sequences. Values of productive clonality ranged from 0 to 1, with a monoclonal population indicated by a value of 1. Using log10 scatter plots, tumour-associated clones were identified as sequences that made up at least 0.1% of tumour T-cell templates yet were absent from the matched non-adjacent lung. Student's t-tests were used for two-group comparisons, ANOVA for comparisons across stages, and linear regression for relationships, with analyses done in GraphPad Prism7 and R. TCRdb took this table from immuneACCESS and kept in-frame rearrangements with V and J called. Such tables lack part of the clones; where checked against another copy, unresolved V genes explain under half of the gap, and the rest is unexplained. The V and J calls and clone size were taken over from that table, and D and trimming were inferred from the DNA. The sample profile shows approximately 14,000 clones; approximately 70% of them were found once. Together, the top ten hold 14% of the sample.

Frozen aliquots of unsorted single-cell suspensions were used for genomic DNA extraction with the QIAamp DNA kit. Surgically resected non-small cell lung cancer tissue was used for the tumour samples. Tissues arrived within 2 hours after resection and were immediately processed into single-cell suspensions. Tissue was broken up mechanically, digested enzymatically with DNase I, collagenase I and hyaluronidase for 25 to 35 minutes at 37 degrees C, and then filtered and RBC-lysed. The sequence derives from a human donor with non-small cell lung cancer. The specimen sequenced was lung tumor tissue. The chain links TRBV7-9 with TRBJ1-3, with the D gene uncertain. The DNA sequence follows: TGTGCCAGCAGTCTTAGAACGGGAGACGAAGGAAACACCATATATTTT. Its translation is CASSLRTGDEGNTIYF.